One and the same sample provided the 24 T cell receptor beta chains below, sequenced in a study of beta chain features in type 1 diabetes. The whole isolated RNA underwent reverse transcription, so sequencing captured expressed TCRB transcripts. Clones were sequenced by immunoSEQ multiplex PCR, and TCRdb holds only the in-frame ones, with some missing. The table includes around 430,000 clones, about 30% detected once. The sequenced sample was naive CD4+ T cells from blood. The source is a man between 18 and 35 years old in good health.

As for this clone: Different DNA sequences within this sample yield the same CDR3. CDR3 sequence (DNA): TGTGCCAGCAGCGTAGGGGGGAGCTACAATGAGCAGTTCTTC. Protein: CASSVGGSYNEQFF. V and J are TRBV9 and TRBJ2-1; D is perhaps TRBD1 or TRBD2 (5 bases each). V was pared by 0 bases and J by 3 bases, with 7 bases between. Germline lookup yields CDR1 SGDLS and CDR2 YYNGEE. This CDR3 comprises 14 residues.

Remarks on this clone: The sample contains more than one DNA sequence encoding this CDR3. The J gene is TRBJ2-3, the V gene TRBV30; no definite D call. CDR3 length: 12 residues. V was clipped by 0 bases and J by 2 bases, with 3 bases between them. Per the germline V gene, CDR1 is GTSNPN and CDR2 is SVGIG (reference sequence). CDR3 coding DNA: TGTGCCTGGAGTGTAGTCACAGATACGCAGTATTTT. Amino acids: CAWSVVTDTQYF.

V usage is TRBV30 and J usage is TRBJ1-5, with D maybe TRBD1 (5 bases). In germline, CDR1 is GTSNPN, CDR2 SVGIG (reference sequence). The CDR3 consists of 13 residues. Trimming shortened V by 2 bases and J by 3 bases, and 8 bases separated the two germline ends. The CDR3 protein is CAWSLGANQPQHF. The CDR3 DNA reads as TGTGCCTGGAGTCTAGGGGCCAATCAGCCCCAGCATTTT.

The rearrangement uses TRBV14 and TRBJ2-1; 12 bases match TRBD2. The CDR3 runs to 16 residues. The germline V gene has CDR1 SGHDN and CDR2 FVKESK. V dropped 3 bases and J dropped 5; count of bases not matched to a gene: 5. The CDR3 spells CASSQRGLAGNNEQFF. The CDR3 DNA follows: TGTGCCAGCAGCCAGAGAGGACTAGCGGGAAACAATGAGCAGTTCTTC.

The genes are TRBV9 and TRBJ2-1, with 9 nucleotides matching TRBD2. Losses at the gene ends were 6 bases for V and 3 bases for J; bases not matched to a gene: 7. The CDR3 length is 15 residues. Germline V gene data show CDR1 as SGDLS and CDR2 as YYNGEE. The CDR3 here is CASTIAGASYNEQFF. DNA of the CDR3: TGTGCCAGCACAATAGCGGGAGCAAGCTACAATGAGCAGTTCTTC.

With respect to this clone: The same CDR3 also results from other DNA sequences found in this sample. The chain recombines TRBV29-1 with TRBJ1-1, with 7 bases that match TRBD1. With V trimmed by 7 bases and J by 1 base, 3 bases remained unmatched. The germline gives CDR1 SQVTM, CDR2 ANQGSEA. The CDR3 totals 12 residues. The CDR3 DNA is TGCAGCGCCGGGACAGCGAACACTGAAGCTTTCTTT. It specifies CSAGTANTEAFF.

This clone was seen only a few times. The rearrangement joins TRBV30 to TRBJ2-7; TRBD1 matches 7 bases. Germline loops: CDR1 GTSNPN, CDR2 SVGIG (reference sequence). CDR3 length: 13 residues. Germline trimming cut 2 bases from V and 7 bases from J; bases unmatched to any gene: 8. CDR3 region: CAWSIRQGWEQYF. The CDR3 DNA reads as TGTGCCTGGAGTATTCGACAGGGATGGGAGCAGTACTTC. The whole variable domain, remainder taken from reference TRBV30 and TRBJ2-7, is SQTIHQWPATLVQPVGSPLSLECTVEGTSNPNLYWYRQAAGRGLQLLFYSVGIGQISSEVPQNLSASRPQDRQFILSSKKLLLSDSGFYLCAWSIRQGWEQYFGPGTRLTVT.

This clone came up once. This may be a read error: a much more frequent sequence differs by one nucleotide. CDR3 residues: CASSQGQTQYF. The CDR3 region has the DNA TGTGCCAGCAGCCAAGGGCAGACCCAGTACTTC. The V gene is TRBV14, the J gene TRBJ2-5; no definite D call. Germline values: CDR1 SGHDN, CDR2 FVKESK. The ends were cut back, 1 base at V and 6 bases at J, with 3 bases in the middle. The CDR3 is made up of 11 amino acids.

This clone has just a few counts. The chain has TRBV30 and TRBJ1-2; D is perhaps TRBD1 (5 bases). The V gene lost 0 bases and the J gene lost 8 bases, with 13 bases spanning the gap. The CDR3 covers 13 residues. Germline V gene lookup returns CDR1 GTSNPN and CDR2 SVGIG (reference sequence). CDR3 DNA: TGTGCCTGGAGTGTGGTACACGGGGCCGGCTACACCTTC. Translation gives CAWSVVHGAGYTF.

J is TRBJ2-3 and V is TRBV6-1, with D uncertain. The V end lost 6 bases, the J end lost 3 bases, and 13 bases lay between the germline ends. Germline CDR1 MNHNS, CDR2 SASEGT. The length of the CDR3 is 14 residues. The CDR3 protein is CASRRWESTDTQYF. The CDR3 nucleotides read TGTGCCAGCAGGAGGTGGGAATCGACAGATACGCAGTATTTT.

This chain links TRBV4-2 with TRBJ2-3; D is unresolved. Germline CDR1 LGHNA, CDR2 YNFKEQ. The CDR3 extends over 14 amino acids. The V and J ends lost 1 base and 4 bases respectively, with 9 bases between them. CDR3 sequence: CASSQAGAADTQYF. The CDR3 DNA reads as TGTGCCAGCAGCCAAGCGGGCGCGGCAGATACGCAGTATTTT.

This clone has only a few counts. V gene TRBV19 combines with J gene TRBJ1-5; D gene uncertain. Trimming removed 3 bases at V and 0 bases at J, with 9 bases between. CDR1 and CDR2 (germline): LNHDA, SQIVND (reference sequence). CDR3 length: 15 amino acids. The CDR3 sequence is CASSIADYSNQPQHF. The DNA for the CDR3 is TGTGCCAGTAGTATCGCGGACTATAGCAATCAGCCCCAGCATTTT.

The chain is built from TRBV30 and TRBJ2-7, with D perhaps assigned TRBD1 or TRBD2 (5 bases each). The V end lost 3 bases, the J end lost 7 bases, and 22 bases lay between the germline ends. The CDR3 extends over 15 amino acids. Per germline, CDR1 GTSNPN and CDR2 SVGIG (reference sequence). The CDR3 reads CAWRRAGPGRVEQYF. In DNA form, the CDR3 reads TGTGCCTGGAGGAGGGCAGGCCCGGGGCGGGTAGAGCAGTACTTC.

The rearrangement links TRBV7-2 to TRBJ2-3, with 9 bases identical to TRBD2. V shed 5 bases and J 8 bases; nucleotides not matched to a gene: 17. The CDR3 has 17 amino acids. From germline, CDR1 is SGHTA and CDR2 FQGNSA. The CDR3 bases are TGTGCCAGCAGCCTAGGCGGGGCTAGCGGGGAGAGAGCTACGCAGTATTTT. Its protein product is CASSLGGASGERATQYF.

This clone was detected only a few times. The CDR3 region is CASRTDSYEQYF. The CDR3 region has the DNA TGCGCCAGCAGGACAGATTCCTACGAGCAGTACTTC. This rearrangement joins TRBV5-1 to TRBJ2-7; tentatively, D is TRBD1 (5 bases). Per germline, CDR1 SGHRS and CDR2 YFSETQ. CDR3 size: 12 residues. V was cut by 5 bases and J by 1 base, with 7 bases left in between.

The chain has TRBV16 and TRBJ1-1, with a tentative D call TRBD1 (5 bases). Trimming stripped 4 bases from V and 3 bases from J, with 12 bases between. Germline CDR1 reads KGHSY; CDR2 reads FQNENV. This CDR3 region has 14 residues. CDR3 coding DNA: TGTGCCAGCAGCCCCAGAGTAGGGGACACTGAAGCTTTCTTT. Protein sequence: CASSPRVGDTEAFF.

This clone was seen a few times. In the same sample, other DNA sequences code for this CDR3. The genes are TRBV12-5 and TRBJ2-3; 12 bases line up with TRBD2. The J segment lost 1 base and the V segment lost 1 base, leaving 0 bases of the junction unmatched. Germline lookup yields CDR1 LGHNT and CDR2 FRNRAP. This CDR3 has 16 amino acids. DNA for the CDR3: TGTGCTAGTGGTTTGGGACTAGCGGGAGGCACAGATACGCAGTATTTT. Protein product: CASGLGLAGGTDTQYF.

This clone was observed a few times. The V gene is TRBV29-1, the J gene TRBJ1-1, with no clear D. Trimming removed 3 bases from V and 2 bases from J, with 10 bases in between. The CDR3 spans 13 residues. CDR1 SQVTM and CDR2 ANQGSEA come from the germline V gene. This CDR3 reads CSVEFQINTEAFF. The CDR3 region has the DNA TGCAGCGTTGAGTTTCAGATCAACACTGAAGCTTTCTTT.

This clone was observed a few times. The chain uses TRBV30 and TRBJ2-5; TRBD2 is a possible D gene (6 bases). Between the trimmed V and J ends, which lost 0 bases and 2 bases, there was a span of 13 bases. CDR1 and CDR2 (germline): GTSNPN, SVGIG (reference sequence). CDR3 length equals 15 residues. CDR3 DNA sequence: TGTGCCTGGAGTGTACTCGGGGGTCTGCAAGAGACCCAGTACTTC. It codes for CAWSVLGGLQETQYF.

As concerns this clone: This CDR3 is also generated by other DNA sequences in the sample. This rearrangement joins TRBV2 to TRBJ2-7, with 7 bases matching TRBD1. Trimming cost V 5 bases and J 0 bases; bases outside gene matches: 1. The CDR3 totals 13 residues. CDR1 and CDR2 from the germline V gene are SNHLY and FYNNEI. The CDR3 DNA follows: TGTGCCAGCAGTCGGGACAGCTCCTACGAGCAGTACTTC. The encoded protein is CASSRDSSYEQYF.

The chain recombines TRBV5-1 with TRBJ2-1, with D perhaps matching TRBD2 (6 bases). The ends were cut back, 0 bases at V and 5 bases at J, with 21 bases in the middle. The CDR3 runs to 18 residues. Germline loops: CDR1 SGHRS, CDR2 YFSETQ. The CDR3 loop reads CASSLGRLASGRDNEQFF. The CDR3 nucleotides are TGCGCCAGCAGCTTGGGACGTCTAGCGAGCGGCCGCGACAATGAGCAGTTCTTC.

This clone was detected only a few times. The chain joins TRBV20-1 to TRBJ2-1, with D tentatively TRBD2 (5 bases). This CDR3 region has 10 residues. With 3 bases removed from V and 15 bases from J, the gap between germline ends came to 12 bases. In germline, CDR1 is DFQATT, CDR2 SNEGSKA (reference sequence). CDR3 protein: CSARDLNPFF. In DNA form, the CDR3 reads TGCAGTGCTAGGGACTTGAACCCGTTCTTC.

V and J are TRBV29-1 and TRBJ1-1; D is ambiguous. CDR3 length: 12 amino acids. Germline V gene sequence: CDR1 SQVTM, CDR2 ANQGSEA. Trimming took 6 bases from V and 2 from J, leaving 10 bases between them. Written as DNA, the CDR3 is TGCAGCGTCCGGACGAGCAACACTGAAGCTTTCTTT. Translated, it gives CSVRTSNTEAFF.

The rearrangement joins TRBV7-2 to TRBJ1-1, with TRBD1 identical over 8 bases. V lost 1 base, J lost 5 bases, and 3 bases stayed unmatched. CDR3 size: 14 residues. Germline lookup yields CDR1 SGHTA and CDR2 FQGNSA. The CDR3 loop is CASSLETGETEAFF. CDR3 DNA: TGTGCCAGCAGCTTAGAGACAGGGGAAACTGAAGCTTTCTTT.